The sequence of this T cell receptor (beta chain) was determined in a study of blood T cell repertoires in COVID-19. Looking at the study overall: T cells, B-cell-depleted T cells, or PBMCs supplied cDNA or gDNA.

Source study methods: Nucleated cell counts were estimated from reference gene primer amplification. Here immunoSEQ multiplex PCR was the method, and the copy in TCRdb shows in-frame clones only, minus some. That table furnishes V, J and clone size, whereas the DNA furnished D and trimming. This repertoire shows about 220,000 clones, about 87% found once; its top ten account for roughly 2.6%. Individuals drawn from 24 US areas were about 18 to 95 years old. Membership in each cohort depended on participant-reported clinical history. V gave up 2 bases and J gave up 6 bases, with 12 bases separating them. The CDR3 sequence is 13 residues long. Per the germline V gene, CDR1 is SGHRS and CDR2 is YFSETQ.

V and J are TRBV5-1 and TRBJ2-7; TRBD1 might be the D (5 bases). What was sequenced was PBMCs or T cells enriched from blood (not recorded which). This receptor was taken from a woman in her thirties who had recovered from COVID-19. The CDR3 sequence: CASSFGRASEQYF. CDR3 nucleotides: TGCGCCAGCAGCTTTGGCAGGGCGAGCGAGCAGTACTTC.